This is a list of T cell receptor beta chains from one sample in a study of CXCR3-negative and CXCR3-positive naive CD8 T cells. TCRdb re-called the 5' RACE reads and gives one entry per CDR3 protein, without DNA. The data show roughly 110,000 distinct CDR3 sequences, and the top ten clones hold 0.35% to 0.4%. The sequencing input was naive CXCR3+ CD8+ T cells from blood. The receptors shown here come from a human donor in good health. Some clones in this sample may be carry-over from other donors' samples. Both conserved end residues are part of each CDR3. The order of the fields is J gene, V gene, CDR3 protein.

j_call: TRBJ2-5; v_call: TRBV7-6; cdr3_aa: CASSFGGETQYF
j_call: TRBJ1-1; v_call: TRBV9; cdr3_aa: CASSVLDSNTEAFF
j_call: TRBJ2-1; v_call: TRBV6-6; cdr3_aa: CASSLGLAVSSYNEQFF
j_call: TRBJ1-1; v_call: TRBV29-1; cdr3_aa: CSVEGGNTEAFF
j_call: TRBJ2-1; v_call: TRBV6-5; cdr3_aa: CASSYPWEEQFF
j_call: TRBJ2-4; v_call: TRBV29-1; cdr3_aa: CSVEDGGDRDKNIQYF
j_call: TRBJ2-7; v_call: TRBV4-1; cdr3_aa: CASSQTLGRLYF
j_call: TRBJ2-7; v_call: TRBV29-1; cdr3_aa: CSVELGHRSSYEQYF
j_call: TRBJ2-1; v_call: TRBV11-2; cdr3_aa: CASSLISGEQFF
j_call: TRBJ2-1; v_call: TRBV15; cdr3_aa: CATRDRGYDEQFF
j_call: TRBJ2-7; v_call: TRBV29-1; cdr3_aa: CSVSGTVSSYEQYF
j_call: TRBJ2-5; v_call: TRBV7-9; cdr3_aa: CASSLGLGSAIQETQYF
j_call: TRBJ2-7; v_call: TRBV12-3/TRBV12-4; cdr3_aa: CASSRGTRLYEQYF
j_call: TRBJ2-1; v_call: TRBV7-6; cdr3_aa: CASSLFGGGVYNEQFF
j_call: TRBJ2-3; v_call: TRBV15; cdr3_aa: CATSIQQGTDTQYF
j_call: TRBJ1-2; v_call: TRBV13; cdr3_aa: CASSAENYGYTF
j_call: TRBJ1-2; v_call: TRBV27; cdr3_aa: CASSPPWGQGGYTF
j_call: TRBJ2-2; v_call: TRBV5-6; cdr3_aa: CASSYASGELFF
j_call: TRBJ2-7; v_call: TRBV5-5; cdr3_aa: CASSLEGDYEQYF
j_call: TRBJ2-1; v_call: TRBV21-1; cdr3_aa: CASSKGAAGFEQFF
j_call: TRBJ2-2; v_call: TRBV29-1; cdr3_aa: CSVVYGSTGELFF
j_call: TRBJ2-7; v_call: TRBV21-1; cdr3_aa: CASIPFRGPGSMYEQYF
j_call: TRBJ2-7; v_call: TRBV6-2/TRBV6-3; cdr3_aa: CASRNGTDTSYEQYF
j_call: TRBJ2-5; v_call: TRBV20-1; cdr3_aa: CSAKNNDPVETQYF
j_call: TRBJ2-1; v_call: TRBV29-1; cdr3_aa: CSVEGRLGRGDEQFF
j_call: TRBJ2-3; v_call: TRBV5-1; cdr3_aa: CASSLGTAPDTQYF
j_call: TRBJ2-1; v_call: TRBV7-9; cdr3_aa: CASSLVAGAYNEQFF
j_call: TRBJ2-1; v_call: TRBV28; cdr3_aa: CASSLPPLAVAYNEQFF
j_call: TRBJ1-1; v_call: TRBV11-2; cdr3_aa: CASSLVGQGGAAEAFF
j_call: TRBJ2-5; v_call: TRBV29-1; cdr3_aa: CSVDTEEVETQYF
j_call: TRBJ2-2; v_call: TRBV6-5; cdr3_aa: CASSSPSGELFF
j_call: TRBJ2-1; v_call: TRBV28; cdr3_aa: CASSPNGGGKFNEQFF
j_call: TRBJ2-1; v_call: TRBV2; cdr3_aa: CASTEGDSYNEQFF
j_call: TRBJ2-3; v_call: TRBV13; cdr3_aa: CASSPERSVADTDTQYF
j_call: TRBJ2-7; v_call: TRBV29-1; cdr3_aa: CSVDDANYEQYF
j_call: TRBJ2-7; v_call: TRBV7-6; cdr3_aa: CASSPGQGASYEQYF
j_call: TRBJ2-1; v_call: TRBV7-9; cdr3_aa: CASSPRWDQRAGNEQFF
j_call: TRBJ2-2; v_call: TRBV19; cdr3_aa: CATQRGAGELFF
j_call: TRBJ1-1; v_call: TRBV12-3/TRBV12-4; cdr3_aa: CASSLVTNTEAFF
j_call: TRBJ2-5; v_call: TRBV12-3/TRBV12-4; cdr3_aa: CASSPAPGRDDETQYF
j_call: TRBJ2-2; v_call: TRBV9; cdr3_aa: CASSVTASAGELFF
j_call: TRBJ2-1; v_call: TRBV2; cdr3_aa: CASSGTGTGYNEQFF
j_call: TRBJ2-7; v_call: TRBV28; cdr3_aa: CASSLRQGSYEQYF
j_call: TRBJ2-1; v_call: TRBV15; cdr3_aa: CATSMSSYNEQFF
j_call: TRBJ2-7; v_call: TRBV3-1; cdr3_aa: CASSFARLAGKSSYEQYF
j_call: TRBJ2-3; v_call: TRBV28; cdr3_aa: CASSGTSGVTDTQYF
j_call: TRBJ2-7; v_call: TRBV14; cdr3_aa: CASSQDLVLRLAAYEQYF
j_call: TRBJ2-1; v_call: TRBV7-6; cdr3_aa: CASSLGTGREQFF
j_call: TRBJ2-7; v_call: TRBV19; cdr3_aa: CASSMKAGTYEQYF
j_call: TRBJ2-7; v_call: TRBV16; cdr3_aa: CASSQIPDRGLYEQYF
j_call: TRBJ1-5; v_call: TRBV20-1; cdr3_aa: CSARDLRQGNQPQHF
j_call: TRBJ2-7; v_call: TRBV7-9; cdr3_aa: CASSLLGQGVYEQYF
j_call: TRBJ2-3; v_call: TRBV19; cdr3_aa: CASSQNTDTQYF
j_call: TRBJ2-1; v_call: TRBV9; cdr3_aa: CASSVVSGGWYNEQFF
j_call: TRBJ2-1; v_call: TRBV4-3; cdr3_aa: CASSQAVAVNEQFF
j_call: TRBJ2-7; v_call: TRBV12-3/TRBV12-4; cdr3_aa: CASVSPGQGAYEQYF
j_call: TRBJ2-7; v_call: TRBV5-5; cdr3_aa: CASSFGPGLAGEQYF
j_call: TRBJ2-1; v_call: TRBV19; cdr3_aa: CASSSLGGNEQFF
j_call: TRBJ2-7; v_call: TRBV28; cdr3_aa: CASSGVGEQYF
j_call: TRBJ2-7; v_call: TRBV20-1; cdr3_aa: CSARKESSYEQYF